This is a list of T cell receptor beta chains from one sample in a study of PD-L1 blockade in urothelial cancer. The data were produced by immunoSEQ multiplex PCR, yet TCRdb's version contains in-frame clones alone and is incomplete. The table lists tens of thousands of clones, under 90% of them singletons. This specimen was PBMCs, taken around atezolizumab (anti-PD-L1) treatment. The receptor set was obtained from a man aged 65-85 years with urothelial cancer. Each CDR3 is given with its conserved first and last residue. Fields, in order: V gene, D gene, clone size, J gene, CDR3 protein, CDR3 DNA. A D gene is named only where the DNA matches it firmly. Only some rows state a clone size, as once, few, many or a class for expanded clones.

v_gene: TRBV7-6; d_gene: NA; abundance: NA; j_gene: TRBJ2-7; CDR3aa: CASSNSQVEVNEQYF; CDR3nt: TGTGCCAGCAGCAACTCTCAAGTTGAGGTGAACGAGCAGTACTTC
v_gene: TRBV5-6; d_gene: NA; abundance: few; j_gene: TRBJ1-2; CDR3aa: CASSLARGIGGYTF; CDR3nt: TGTGCCAGCAGCTTGGCCCGAGGGATTGGTGGCTACACCTTC
v_gene: TRBV4-1; d_gene: TRBD1; abundance: NA; j_gene: TRBJ1-4; CDR3aa: CASSQPGQGDEKLFF; CDR3nt: TGCGCCAGCAGCCAGCCGGGACAGGGAGATGAAAAACTGTTTTTT
v_gene: TRBV5-1; d_gene: NA; abundance: few; j_gene: TRBJ2-5; CDR3aa: CATRRTTQETQYF; CDR3nt: TGCGCCACCCGAAGGACTACACAAGAGACCCAGTACTTC
v_gene: TRBV10-3; d_gene: NA; abundance: NA; j_gene: TRBJ1-1; CDR3aa: CASLGQIEAFF; CDR3nt: TGTGCCAGTTTAGGACAGATTGAAGCTTTCTTT
v_gene: TRBV7-3; d_gene: NA; abundance: NA; j_gene: TRBJ2-3; CDR3aa: CASSLFIGLRGTDTQYF; CDR3nt: TGTGCCAGCAGCTTATTTATCGGGTTGCGGGGCACAGATACGCAGTATTTT
v_gene: TRBV9; d_gene: NA; abundance: few; j_gene: TRBJ1-1; CDR3aa: CASSGRGGRVTEAFF; CDR3nt: TGTGCCAGCAGCGGCCGCGGGGGCCGAGTCACTGAAGCTTTCTTT
v_gene: TRBV6-5; d_gene: NA; abundance: NA; j_gene: TRBJ1-4; CDR3aa: CASSIQGRGEKLFF; CDR3nt: TGTGCCAGCAGTATCCAGGGAAGGGGAGAAAAACTGTTTTTT
v_gene: TRBV5-1; d_gene: TRBD2; abundance: NA; j_gene: TRBJ2-7; CDR3aa: CASSLVGLAPYEQYF; CDR3nt: TGCGCCAGCAGCTTGGTCGGACTAGCGCCCTACGAGCAGTACTTC
v_gene: TRBV10-3; d_gene: TRBD2; abundance: NA; j_gene: TRBJ2-1; CDR3aa: CAINSGTYNEQFF; CDR3nt: TGTGCCATCAATAGCGGGACTTACAATGAGCAGTTCTTC
v_gene: TRBV2; d_gene: TRBD2; abundance: NA; j_gene: TRBJ2-7; CDR3aa: CASSVGLGKEQYF; CDR3nt: TGTGCCAGCAGTGTGGGACTAGGTAAAGAGCAGTACTTC